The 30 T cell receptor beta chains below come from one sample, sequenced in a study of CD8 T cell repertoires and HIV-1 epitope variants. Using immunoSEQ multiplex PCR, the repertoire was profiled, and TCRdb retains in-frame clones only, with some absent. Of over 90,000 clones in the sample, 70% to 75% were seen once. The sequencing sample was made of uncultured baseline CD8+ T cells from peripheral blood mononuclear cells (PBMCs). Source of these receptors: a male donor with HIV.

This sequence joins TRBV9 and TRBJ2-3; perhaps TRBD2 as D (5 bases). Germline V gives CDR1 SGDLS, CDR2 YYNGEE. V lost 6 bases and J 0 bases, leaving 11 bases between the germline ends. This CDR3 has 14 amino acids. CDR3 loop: CASNSASSTDTQYF. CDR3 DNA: TGTGCCAGCAATAGCGCGTCTAGCACAGATACGCAGTATTTT.

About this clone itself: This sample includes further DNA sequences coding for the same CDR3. The CDR3 reads CAWSVRVGQPQHF. The CDR3 nucleotides read TGTGCCTGGAGTGTGAGGGTTGGGCAGCCCCAGCATTTT. The V call is TRBV30, the J call TRBJ1-5; D remains ambiguous. The CDR3 is 13 residues long. Germline CDR1 is GTSNPN and CDR2 is SVGIG (reference sequence). V was clipped by 0 bases and J by 7 bases, with 10 bases between them.

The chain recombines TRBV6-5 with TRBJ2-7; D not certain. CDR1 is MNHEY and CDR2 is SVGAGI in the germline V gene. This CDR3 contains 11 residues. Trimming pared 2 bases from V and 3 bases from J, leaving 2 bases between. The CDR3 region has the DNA TGTGCCAGCAGTTACGACTACGAGCAGTACTTC. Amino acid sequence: CASSYDYEQYF.

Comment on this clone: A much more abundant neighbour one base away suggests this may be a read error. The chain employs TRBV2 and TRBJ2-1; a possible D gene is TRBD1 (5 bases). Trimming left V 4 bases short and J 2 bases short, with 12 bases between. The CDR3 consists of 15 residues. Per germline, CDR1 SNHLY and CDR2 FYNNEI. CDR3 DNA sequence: TGTGCCAGCAGTGGAGACAGACAAGCCTACAATGAGCAGTTCTTC. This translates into CASSGDRQAYNEQFF.

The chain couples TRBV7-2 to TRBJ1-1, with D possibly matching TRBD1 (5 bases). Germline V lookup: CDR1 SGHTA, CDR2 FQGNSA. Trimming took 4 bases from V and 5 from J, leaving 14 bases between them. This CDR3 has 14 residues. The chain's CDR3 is CASSSEGLGTEAFF. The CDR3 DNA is TGTGCCAGCAGCTCCGAGGGGTTAGGGACTGAAGCTTTCTTT.

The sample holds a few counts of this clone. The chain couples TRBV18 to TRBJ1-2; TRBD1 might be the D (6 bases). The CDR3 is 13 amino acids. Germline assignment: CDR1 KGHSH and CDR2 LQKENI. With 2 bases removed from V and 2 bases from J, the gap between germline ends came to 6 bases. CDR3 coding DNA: TGTGCCAGCTCACCAGGACAGAACTATGGCTACACCTTC. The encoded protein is CASSPGQNYGYTF. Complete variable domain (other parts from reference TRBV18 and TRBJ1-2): NAGVMQNPRHLVRRRGQEARLRCSPMKGHSHVYWYRQLPEEGLKFMVYLQKENIIDESGMPKERFSAEFPKEGPSILRIQQVVRGDSAAYFCASSPGQNYGYTFGSGTRLTVV.

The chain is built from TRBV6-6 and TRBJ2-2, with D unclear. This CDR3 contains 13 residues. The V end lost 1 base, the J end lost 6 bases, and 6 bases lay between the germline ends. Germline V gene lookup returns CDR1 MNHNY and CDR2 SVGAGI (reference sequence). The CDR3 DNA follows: TGTGCCAGCAGTTACTTCTCTGCCGGGGAGCTGTTTTTT. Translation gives CASSYFSAGELFF.

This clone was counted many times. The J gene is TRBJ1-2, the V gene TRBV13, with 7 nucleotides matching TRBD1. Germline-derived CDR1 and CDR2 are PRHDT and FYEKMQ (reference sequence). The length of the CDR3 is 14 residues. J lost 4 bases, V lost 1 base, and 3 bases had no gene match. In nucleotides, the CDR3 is TGTGCCAGCAGCTTAGCAGGGGGGGTCTATGGCTACACCTTC. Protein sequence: CASSLAGGVYGYTF.

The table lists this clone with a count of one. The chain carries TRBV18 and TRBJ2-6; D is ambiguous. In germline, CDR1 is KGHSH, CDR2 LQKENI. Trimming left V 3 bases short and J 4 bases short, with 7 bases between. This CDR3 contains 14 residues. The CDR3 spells CASSPSSGANVLTF. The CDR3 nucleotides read TGTGCCAGCTCACCTAGCTCCGGGGCCAACGTCCTGACTTTC.

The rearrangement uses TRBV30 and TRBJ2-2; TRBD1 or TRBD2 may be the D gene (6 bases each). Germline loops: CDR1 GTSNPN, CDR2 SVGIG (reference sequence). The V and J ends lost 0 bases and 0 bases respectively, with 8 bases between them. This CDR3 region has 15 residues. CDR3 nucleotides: TGTGCCTGGAGTGTTGGGGGGCCGAACACCGGGGAGCTGTTTTTT. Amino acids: CAWSVGGPNTGELFF.

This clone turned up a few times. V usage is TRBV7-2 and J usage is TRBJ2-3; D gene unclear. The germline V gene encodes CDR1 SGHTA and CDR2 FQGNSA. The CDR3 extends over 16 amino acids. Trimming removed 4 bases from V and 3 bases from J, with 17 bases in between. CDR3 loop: CASSSEAILLTDTQYF. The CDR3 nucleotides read TGTGCCAGCAGCTCAGAGGCTATCCTCCTGACAGATACGCAGTATTTT.

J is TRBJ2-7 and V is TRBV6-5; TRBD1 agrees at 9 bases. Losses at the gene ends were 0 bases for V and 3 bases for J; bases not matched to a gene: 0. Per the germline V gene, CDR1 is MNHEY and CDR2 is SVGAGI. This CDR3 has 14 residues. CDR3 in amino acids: CASSYSGQGYEQYF. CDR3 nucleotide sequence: TGTGCCAGCAGTTACTCGGGACAGGGCTACGAGCAGTACTTC.

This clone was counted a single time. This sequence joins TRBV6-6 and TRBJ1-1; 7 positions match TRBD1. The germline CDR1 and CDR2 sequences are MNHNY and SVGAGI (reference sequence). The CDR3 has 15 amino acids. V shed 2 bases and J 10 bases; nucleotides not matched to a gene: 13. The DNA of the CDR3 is TGTGCCAGCAGTTACATCCGGCAGGGGGATAATGCAGCTTTCTTT. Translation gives CASSYIRQGDNAAFF.

The CDR3 coding sequence is TGTGCCAGCAGCTTGGTCGCGGGGGCCACCCATACGCAGTATTTT. Amino acid sequence: CASSLVAGATHTQYF. V usage is TRBV13 and J usage is TRBJ2-3; possibly TRBD2 for D (7 bases). Trimming took off 3 bases at V and 7 bases at J, with 17 bases between the two ends. Germline V gene sequence: CDR1 PRHDT, CDR2 FYEKMQ (reference sequence). The CDR3 runs 15 residues.

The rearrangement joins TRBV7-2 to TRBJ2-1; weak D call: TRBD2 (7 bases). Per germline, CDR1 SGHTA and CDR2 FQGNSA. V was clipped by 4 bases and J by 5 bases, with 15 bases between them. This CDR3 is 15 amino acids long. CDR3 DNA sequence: TGTGCCAGCAGCTCGGACAGCGGGATTAACAATGAGCAGTTCTTC. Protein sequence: CASSSDSGINNEQFF.

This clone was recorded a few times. CDR3 nucleotide sequence: TGTGCCACCCAGAGAGGGGCCTCTGGAAACACCATATATTTT. This gives the protein CATQRGASGNTIYF. V is TRBV6-5 and J is TRBJ1-3; D possibly corresponds to TRBD1 (5 bases). Per the germline V gene, CDR1 is MNHEY and CDR2 is SVGAGI. CDR3 length: 14 amino acids. The V and J ends lost 10 bases and 0 bases respectively, with 13 bases between them.

The CDR3 DNA sequence: TGTGCCAGTAGTAGATACTTAGGACAGGATGACTATGGCTACACCTTC. Encoded protein: CASSRYLGQDDYGYTF. The J gene is TRBJ1-2, the V gene TRBV19; the match to TRBD1 covers 7 bases. The CDR3 sequence is 16 residues long. Looked up from germline, CDR1 is LNHDA and CDR2 is SQIVND (reference sequence). Trimming removed 4 bases from V and 3 bases from J; junction bases left unmatched: 11.

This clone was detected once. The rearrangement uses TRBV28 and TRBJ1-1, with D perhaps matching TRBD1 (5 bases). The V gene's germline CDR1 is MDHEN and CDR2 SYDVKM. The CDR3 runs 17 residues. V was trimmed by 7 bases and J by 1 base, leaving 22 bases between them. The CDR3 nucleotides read TGTGCCAGCATCCAAGGGGAATTTGGACGGTCGAACACTGAAGCTTTCTTT. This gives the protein CASIQGEFGRSNTEAFF.

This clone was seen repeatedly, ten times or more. CDR3 in amino acids: CASNRGESDTQYF. The CDR3 DNA is TGCGCCAGCAATCGAGGGGAATCAGATACGCAGTATTTT. The chain uses TRBV5-1 and TRBJ2-3; D tentatively reads TRBD1 or TRBD2 (5 bases each). The CDR3 spans 13 residues. CDR1 SGHRS and CDR2 YFSETQ come from the germline V gene. Between the trimmed V and J ends, which lost 6 bases and 4 bases, there was a span of 12 bases.

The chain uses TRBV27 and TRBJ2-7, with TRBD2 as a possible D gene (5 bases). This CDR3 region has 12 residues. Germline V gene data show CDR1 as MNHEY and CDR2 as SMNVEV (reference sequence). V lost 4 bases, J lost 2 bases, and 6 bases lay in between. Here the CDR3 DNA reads TGTGCCAGCAGTTCCGGGACCTACGAGCAGTACTTC. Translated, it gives CASSSGTYEQYF.

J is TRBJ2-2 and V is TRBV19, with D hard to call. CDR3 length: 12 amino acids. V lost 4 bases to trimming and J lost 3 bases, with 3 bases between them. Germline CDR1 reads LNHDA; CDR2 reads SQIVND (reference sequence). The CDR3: CASSRYTGELFF. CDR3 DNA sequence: TGTGCCAGTAGTAGATACACCGGGGAGCTGTTTTTT.

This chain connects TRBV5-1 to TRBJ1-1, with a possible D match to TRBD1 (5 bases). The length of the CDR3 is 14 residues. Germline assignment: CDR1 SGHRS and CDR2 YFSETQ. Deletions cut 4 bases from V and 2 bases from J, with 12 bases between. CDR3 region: CASSTPGTNTEAFF. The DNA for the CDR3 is TGCGCCAGCAGCACGCCCGGGACCAACACTGAAGCTTTCTTT.

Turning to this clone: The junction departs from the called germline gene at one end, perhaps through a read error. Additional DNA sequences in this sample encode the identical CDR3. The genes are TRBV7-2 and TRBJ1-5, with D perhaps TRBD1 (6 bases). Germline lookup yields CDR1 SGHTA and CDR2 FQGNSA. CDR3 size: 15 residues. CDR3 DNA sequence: TGTGCCAGCAGCTTAGTCGAAGGGGGAGATCAGCCTCAGCATTTT. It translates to CASSLVEGGDQPQHF.

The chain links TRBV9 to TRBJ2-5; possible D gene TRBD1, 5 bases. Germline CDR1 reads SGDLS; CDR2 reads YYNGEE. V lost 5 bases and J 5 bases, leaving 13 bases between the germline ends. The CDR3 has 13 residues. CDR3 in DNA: TGTGCCAGCAGTCCCAGGGTAATGGAGACCCAGTACTTC. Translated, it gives CASSPRVMETQYF.

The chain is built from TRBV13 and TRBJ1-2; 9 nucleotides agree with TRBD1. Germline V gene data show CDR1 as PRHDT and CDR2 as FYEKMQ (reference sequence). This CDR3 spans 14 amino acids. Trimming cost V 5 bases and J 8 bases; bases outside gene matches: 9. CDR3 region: CASSGDRDPKGYTF. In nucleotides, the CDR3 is TGTGCCAGCAGCGGGGACAGGGATCCAAAGGGCTACACCTTC.

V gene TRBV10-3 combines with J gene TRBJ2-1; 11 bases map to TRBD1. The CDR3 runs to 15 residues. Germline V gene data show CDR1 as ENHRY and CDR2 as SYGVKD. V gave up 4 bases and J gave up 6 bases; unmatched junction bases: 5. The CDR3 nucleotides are TGTGCCATCAGTGGGGTGGGACAGGGGGGCAATGAGCAGTTCTTC. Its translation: CAISGVGQGGNEQFF.

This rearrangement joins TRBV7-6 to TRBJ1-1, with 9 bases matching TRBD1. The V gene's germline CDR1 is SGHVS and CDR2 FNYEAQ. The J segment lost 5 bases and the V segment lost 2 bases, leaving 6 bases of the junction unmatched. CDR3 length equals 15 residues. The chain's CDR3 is CASSLIQGAQTEAFF. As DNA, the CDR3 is TGTGCCAGCAGCTTAATACAGGGGGCGCAAACTGAAGCTTTCTTT.

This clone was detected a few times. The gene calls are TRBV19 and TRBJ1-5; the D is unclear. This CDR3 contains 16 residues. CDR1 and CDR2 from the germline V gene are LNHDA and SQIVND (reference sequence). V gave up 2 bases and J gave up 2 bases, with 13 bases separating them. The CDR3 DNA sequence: TGTGCCAGTAGTATACGCGGCGTTGGTGGCAATCAGCCCCAGCATTTT. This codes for CASSIRGVGGNQPQHF.

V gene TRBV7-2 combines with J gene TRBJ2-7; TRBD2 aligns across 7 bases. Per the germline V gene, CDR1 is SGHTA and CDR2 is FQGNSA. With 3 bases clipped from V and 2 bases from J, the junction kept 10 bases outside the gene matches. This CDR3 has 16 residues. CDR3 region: CASSFPLASNPYEQYF. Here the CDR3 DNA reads TGTGCCAGCAGCTTCCCACTAGCGAGCAACCCCTACGAGCAGTACTTC.

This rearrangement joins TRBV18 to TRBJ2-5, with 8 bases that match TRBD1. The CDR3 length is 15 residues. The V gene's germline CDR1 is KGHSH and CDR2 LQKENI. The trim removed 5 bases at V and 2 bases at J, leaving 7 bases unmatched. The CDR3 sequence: CASSKGQGSQETQYF. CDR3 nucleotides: TGTGCCAGCTCAAAAGGACAGGGATCACAAGAGACCCAGTACTTC.